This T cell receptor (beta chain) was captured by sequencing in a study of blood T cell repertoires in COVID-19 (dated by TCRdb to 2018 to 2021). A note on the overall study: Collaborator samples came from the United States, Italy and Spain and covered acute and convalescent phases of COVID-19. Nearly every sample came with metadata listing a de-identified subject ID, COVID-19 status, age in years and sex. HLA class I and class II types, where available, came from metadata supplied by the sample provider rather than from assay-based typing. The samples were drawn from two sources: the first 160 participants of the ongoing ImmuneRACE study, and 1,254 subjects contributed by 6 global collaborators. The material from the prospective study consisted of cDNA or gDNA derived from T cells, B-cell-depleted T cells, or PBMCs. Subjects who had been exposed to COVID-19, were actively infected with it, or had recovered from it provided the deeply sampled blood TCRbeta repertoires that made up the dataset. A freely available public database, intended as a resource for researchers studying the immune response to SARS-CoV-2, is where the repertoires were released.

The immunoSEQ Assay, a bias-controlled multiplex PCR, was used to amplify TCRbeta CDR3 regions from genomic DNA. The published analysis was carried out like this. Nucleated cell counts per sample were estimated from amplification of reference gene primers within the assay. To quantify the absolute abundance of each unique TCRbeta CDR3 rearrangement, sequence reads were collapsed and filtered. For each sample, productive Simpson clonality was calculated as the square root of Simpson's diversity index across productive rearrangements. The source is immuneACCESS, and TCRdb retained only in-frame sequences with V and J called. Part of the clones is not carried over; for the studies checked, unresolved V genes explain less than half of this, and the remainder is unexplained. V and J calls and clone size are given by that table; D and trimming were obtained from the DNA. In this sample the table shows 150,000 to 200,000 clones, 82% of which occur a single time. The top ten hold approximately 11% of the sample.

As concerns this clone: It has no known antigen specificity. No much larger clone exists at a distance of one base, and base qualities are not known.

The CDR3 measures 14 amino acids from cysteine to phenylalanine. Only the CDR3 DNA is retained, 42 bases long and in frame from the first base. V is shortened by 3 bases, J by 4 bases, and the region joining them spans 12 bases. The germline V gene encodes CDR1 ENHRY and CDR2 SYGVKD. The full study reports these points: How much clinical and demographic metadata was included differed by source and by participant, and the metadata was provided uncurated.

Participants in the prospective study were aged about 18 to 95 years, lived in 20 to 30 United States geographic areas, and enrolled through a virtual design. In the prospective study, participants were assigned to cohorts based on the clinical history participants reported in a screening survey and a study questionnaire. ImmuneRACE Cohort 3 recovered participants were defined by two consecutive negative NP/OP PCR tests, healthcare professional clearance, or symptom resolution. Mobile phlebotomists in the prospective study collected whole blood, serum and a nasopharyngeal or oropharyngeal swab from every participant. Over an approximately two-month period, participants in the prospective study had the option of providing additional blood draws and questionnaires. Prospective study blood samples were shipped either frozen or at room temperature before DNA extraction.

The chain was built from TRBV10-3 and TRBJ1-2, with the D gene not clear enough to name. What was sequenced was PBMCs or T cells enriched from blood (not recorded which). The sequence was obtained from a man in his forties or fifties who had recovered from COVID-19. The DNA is TGTGCCATCAGTGACCCAACCGGGTCCTATGGCTACACCTTC. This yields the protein CAISDPTGSYGYTF.